These 27 T cell receptor beta chains were all obtained from the same sample, sequenced in a study of OX40 agonist ivuxolimab in advanced cancers. Assay: immunoSEQ multiplex PCR; the TCRdb copy retains only in-frame clones and omits some. Of fewer than 90,000 clones in the sample, around 90% are singletons; the top ten hold about 1.3%. The sample was CD4+ or CD8+ T cells sorted from blood, taken in a trial of the OX40 agonist ivuxolimab. The receptor source for this set is an adult with an advanced solid tumor such as melanoma, head and neck, liver or kidney cancer.

The CDR3 loop reads CASSLRSLAGDYNEQFF. DNA of the CDR3: TGTGCCAGCAGTTTAAGGTCGCTAGCGGGGGACTACAATGAGCAGTTCTTC. The rearrangement uses TRBV27 and TRBJ2-1; TRBD2 aligns across 10 bases. Germline trimming cut 2 bases from V and 3 bases from J; bases unmatched to any gene: 7. This CDR3 is 17 amino acids long. Germline V gene sequence: CDR1 MNHEY, CDR2 SMNVEV (reference sequence).

This clone appeared a few times. Here the CDR3 reads CASSSWTGSYGYTF. CDR3 nucleotide sequence: TGTGCCAGCAGCTCCTGGACAGGGAGCTATGGCTACACCTTC. The chain employs TRBV7-9 and TRBJ1-2, with 8 bases lining up with TRBD1. Germline CDR1 is SEHNR and CDR2 is FQNEAQ (reference sequence). The CDR3 is made up of 14 amino acids. The V segment lost 4 bases and the J segment 4 bases; nucleotides outside the gene matches: 5.

The chain links TRBV29-1 to TRBJ2-3; D is uncertain. Trimming left V 0 bases short and J 4 bases short, with 8 bases between. Germline loops: CDR1 SQVTM, CDR2 ANQGSEA. CDR3 length equals 13 residues. Written as DNA, the CDR3 is TGCAGCGTTGAAGACGGGTCGGCAGATACGCAGTATTTT. Its translation: CSVEDGSADTQYF.

J is TRBJ2-1 and V is TRBV28; possibly TRBD1 or TRBD2 for D (6 bases each). This CDR3 is built from 15 residues. Germline CDR1 reads MDHEN; CDR2 reads SYDVKM. Deletions cut 2 bases from V and 5 bases from J, with 13 bases between. The CDR3 DNA is TGTGCCAGCAGTTTACCCGGGGGCCCGAACAATGAGCAGTTCTTC. Its protein product is CASSLPGGPNNEQFF.

The chain has TRBV5-1 and TRBJ2-3; unclear D gene. The V end was cut by 0 bases, the J end by 4 bases, with 9 bases between. Germline lookup yields CDR1 SGHRS and CDR2 YFSETQ. This CDR3 comprises 14 residues. CDR3 residues: CASSLAWAADTQYF. As DNA, the CDR3 is TGCGCCAGCAGCTTGGCCTGGGCGGCAGATACGCAGTATTTT.

CDR3 sequence (DNA): TGTGCCAGCAGAGAGACGGGTAACTATGGCTACACCTTC. Translated, it gives CASRETGNYGYTF. The chain has TRBV5-8 and TRBJ1-2; D uncertain. This CDR3 is 13 amino acids long. The V end was cut by 5 bases, the J end by 1 base, with 9 bases between. From germline, CDR1 is SGHTS and CDR2 YDEGEE.

The chain employs TRBV18 and TRBJ2-3, with D possibly matching TRBD2 (5 bases). With 2 bases removed from V and 1 base from J, the gap between germline ends came to 7 bases. Germline V CDR1 and CDR2: KGHSH, LQKENI. CDR3 size: 14 residues. This CDR3 is CASSPEGRTDTQYF. The CDR3 DNA reads TGTGCCAGCTCACCAGAGGGCCGCACAGATACGCAGTATTTT. The whole variable domain, remainder taken from reference TRBV18 and TRBJ2-3, is NAGVMQNPRHLVRRRGQEARLRCSPMKGHSHVYWYRQLPEEGLKFMVYLQKENIIDESGMPKERFSAEFPKEGPSILRIQQVVRGDSAAYFCASSPEGRTDTQYFGPGTRLTVL.

The rearrangement uses TRBV6-6 and TRBJ1-1, with D maybe TRBD1 (6 bases). Germline V gene lookup returns CDR1 MNHNY and CDR2 SVGAGI (reference sequence). V gave up 8 bases and J gave up 4 bases, with 17 bases separating them. The CDR3 is 14 amino acids. The CDR3 bases are TGTGCCAGCCTCCCCGGTGGGGGCGTCACTGAAGCTTTCTTT. This translates into CASLPGGGVTEAFF.

This chain's CDR3 is CASSLAVGSGANVLTF. The CDR3, as DNA: TGCGCCAGCAGCTTGGCGGTGGGCAGTGGGGCCAACGTCCTGACTTTC. J is TRBJ2-6 and V is TRBV5-1; the D is unclear. From germline, CDR1 is SGHRS and CDR2 YFSETQ. This CDR3 comprises 16 residues. V lost 0 bases to trimming and J lost 3 bases, with 10 bases between them.

V and J are TRBV4-2 and TRBJ2-7, with 7 bases identical to TRBD1. The germline V gene encodes CDR1 LGHNA and CDR2 YNFKEQ. J lost 4 bases, V lost 0 bases, and 3 bases had no gene match. The CDR3 contains 14 residues. CDR3 sequence (DNA): TGTGCCAGCAGCCAAGATTCAGGGGGATACGAGCAGTACTTC. Residues: CASSQDSGGYEQYF.

The gene calls are TRBV6-1 and TRBJ1-6, with D possibly matching TRBD1 (6 bases). CDR1 MNHNS and CDR2 SASEGT come from the germline V gene. Trimming removed 10 bases at V and 8 bases at J, with 15 bases between. This CDR3 comprises 13 residues. The CDR3 DNA reads TGTGCCACCCAACGGACAGTTTATTCACCCCTCCACTTT. Amino acids: CATQRTVYSPLHF.

V usage is TRBV6-1 and J usage is TRBJ2-1; 8 bases align to TRBD1. Per the germline V gene, CDR1 is MNHNS and CDR2 is SASEGT. The CDR3 spans 14 residues. V lost 4 bases to trimming and J lost 9 bases; unmatched junction nucleotides: 8. CDR3 residues: CASSASTGGGEQFF. CDR3 in DNA: TGTGCCAGCAGTGCCTCCACAGGGGGAGGTGAGCAGTTCTTC.

This sequence joins TRBV12-5 and TRBJ1-4; no clear D. Germline V gene sequence: CDR1 LGHNT, CDR2 FRNRAP. The CDR3 consists of 14 residues. V dropped 5 bases and J dropped 7 bases, with 14 bases sitting between them. The CDR3 DNA sequence: TGTGCTAGTGGTCCCGGGAGACACGGTGAAAAACTGTTTTTT. Protein sequence: CASGPGRHGEKLFF.

The chain carries TRBV18 and TRBJ2-7; 14 nucleotides line up with TRBD2. This CDR3 region has 15 residues. Trimming took 3 bases from V and 5 from J; bases not matched to a gene: 3. Germline assignment: CDR1 KGHSH and CDR2 LQKENI. The CDR3 loop is CASSPTGLAGDEQYF. DNA for the CDR3: TGTGCCAGCTCACCTACGGGACTAGCGGGGGACGAGCAGTACTTC.

The CDR3 DNA reads as TGTGCCAGCTCACCTTGGGAGATTACCTACAATGAGCAGTTCTTC. Encoded protein: CASSPWEITYNEQFF. This rearrangement joins TRBV18 to TRBJ2-1; possible D gene TRBD2, 5 bases. The germline CDR1 and CDR2 sequences are KGHSH and LQKENI. This CDR3 is 15 amino acids long. The V gene lost 3 bases and the J gene lost 2 bases, with 11 bases spanning the gap.

The rearrangement uses TRBV30 and TRBJ2-5; 8 positions match TRBD2. CDR1 and CDR2 (germline): GTSNPN, SVGIG (reference sequence). This CDR3 is 17 amino acids long. V lost 2 bases, J lost 4 bases, and 15 bases stayed unmatched. CDR3 loop: CAWSPIGRGGGRETQYF. CDR3 bases: TGTGCCTGGAGTCCCATTGGGCGGGGCGGGGGGAGAGAGACCCAGTACTTC. The full variable domain, with the rest looked up from reference TRBV30 and TRBJ2-5, is SQTIHQWPATLVQPVGSPLSLECTVEGTSNPNLYWYRQAAGRGLQLLFYSVGIGQISSEVPQNLSASRPQDRQFILSSKKLLLSDSGFYLCAWSPIGRGGGRETQYFGPGTRLLVL.

This clone was recorded at least ten times. The chain recombines TRBV7-3 with TRBJ1-5; perhaps TRBD1 as D (6 bases). Germline values: CDR1 SGHTA, CDR2 FQGTGA. Trimming removed 5 bases at V and 4 bases at J, with 9 bases between. The CDR3 totals 13 residues. The chain's CDR3 is CASSPGDNQPQHF. CDR3 sequence (DNA): TGTGCCAGCAGCCCAGGGGATAATCAGCCCCAGCATTTT.

The CDR3 spells CASRPSGSGNEQFF. CDR3 in DNA: TGTGCCAGCAGACCCAGCGGGAGCGGTAATGAGCAGTTCTTC. The chain uses TRBV7-3 and TRBJ2-1; the match to TRBD2 covers 8 bases. V lost 6 bases to trimming and J lost 7 bases; unmatched junction nucleotides: 8. This CDR3 is built from 14 residues. Germline V gene sequence: CDR1 SGHTA, CDR2 FQGTGA.

V usage is TRBV18 and J usage is TRBJ1-3; 9 bases fit TRBD1. The CDR3 consists of 16 residues. The germline V gene encodes CDR1 KGHSH and CDR2 LQKENI. With V trimmed by 0 bases and J by 3 bases, 3 bases remained unmatched. The CDR3 spells CASSPPGTGIGNTIYF. As DNA, the CDR3 is TGTGCCAGCTCACCACCTGGGACAGGGATTGGAAACACCATATATTTT. Variable domain in full (rest from reference TRBV18 and TRBJ1-3): NAGVMQNPRHLVRRRGQEARLRCSPMKGHSHVYWYRQLPEEGLKFMVYLQKENIIDESGMPKERFSAEFPKEGPSILRIQQVVRGDSAAYFCASSPPGTGIGNTIYFGEGSWLTVV.

The chain carries TRBV11-2 and TRBJ2-1; D not resolved. In germline, CDR1 is SGHAT, CDR2 FQNNGV. The CDR3 sequence is 14 residues long. Trimming removed 1 base at V and 7 bases at J, with 11 bases between. CDR3 bases: TGTGCCAGCAGCTTAGTAGAGAACCATAATGAGCAGTTCTTC. Amino acid sequence: CASSLVENHNEQFF.

The gene calls are TRBV15 and TRBJ2-7; D is undetermined. The CDR3 consists of 14 residues. Between the trimmed V and J ends, which lost 0 bases and 2 bases, there was a span of 8 bases. Germline V gene sequence: CDR1 LNHNV, CDR2 YYDKDF (reference sequence). The CDR3 loop reads CATSRDRLAYEQYF. DNA for the CDR3: TGTGCCACCAGCAGAGATCGTCTAGCCTACGAGCAGTACTTC.

The DNA for the CDR3 is TGTGCCAGCAGCCTCCGGACTAGCGGGGGTGCCGGGGAGCTGTTTTTT. Translating it yields CASSLRTSGGAGELFF. The chain links TRBV7-8 to TRBJ2-2; 13 nucleotides agree with TRBD2. Looked up from germline, CDR1 is SGHVS and CDR2 is FQNEAQ. The CDR3 runs to 16 residues. Germline trimming cut 5 bases from V and 6 bases from J; bases unmatched to any gene: 6.

This clone was seen a handful of times. The CDR3 sequence: CASSPTQDGRYEQYF. The CDR3 nucleotides read TGCGCCAGCAGCCCAACGCAGGACGGTCGCTACGAGCAGTACTTC. V is TRBV4-1 and J is TRBJ2-7; D call uncertain. With 4 bases removed from V and 3 bases from J, the gap between germline ends came to 16 bases. The germline V gene encodes CDR1 MGHRA and CDR2 YSYEKL. There are 15 residues in the CDR3.

The V gene is TRBV9, the J gene TRBJ2-7; TRBD1 aligns across 9 bases. The junction had 8 bases not matched to a gene; V was cut back by 3 bases and J by 4 bases. The CDR3 consists of 15 residues. Germline V lookup: CDR1 SGDLS, CDR2 YYNGEE. The CDR3 spells CASSAGQGEYYEQYF. CDR3 sequence (DNA): TGTGCCAGCAGCGCGGGACAGGGCGAATATTACGAGCAGTACTTC.

The chain joins TRBV5-1 to TRBJ2-5; D gene unclear. Germline V gives CDR1 SGHRS, CDR2 YFSETQ. This CDR3 has 14 amino acids. V shed 4 bases and J shed 2 bases, with 12 bases lying between them. The CDR3 bases are TGCGCCAGCAGCCCGGACCCCCCGCAAGAGACCCAGTACTTC. Residues: CASSPDPPQETQYF.

The CDR3 DNA follows: TGCGCCAGCAGCCTGGACAGGGGGAGCGCAGATACGCAGTATTTT. It yields the protein CASSLDRGSADTQYF. The chain recombines TRBV5-1 with TRBJ2-3; 10 nucleotides align to TRBD1. Germline V gene lookup returns CDR1 SGHRS and CDR2 YFSETQ. CDR3 size: 15 residues. V trimming: 4 bases; J trimming: 4 bases; junction bases outside the gene matches: 6.

This clone was picked up one time. This chain uses TRBV2 with TRBJ2-4; no clear D gene. Trimming took off 3 bases at V and 0 bases at J, with 6 bases between the two ends. The length of the CDR3 is 14 residues. Germline CDR1 and CDR2: SNHLY and FYNNEI. The CDR3 protein is CASSESEAKNIQYF. The CDR3 nucleotides read TGTGCCAGCAGTGAGTCGGAAGCCAAAAACATTCAGTACTTC.